This T cell receptor (beta chain) was sequenced in a study of CD8 T cells in Susac syndrome. There are 14 residues in the CDR3. The germline gives CDR1 MRHNA, CDR2 SNTAGT. V was pared by 2 bases and J by 3 bases, with 3 bases of the junction left unmatched. Random-hexamer reverse transcription was applied to about 0.45 to 1 ug RNA. MiXCR was run by TCRdb on the immunoSEQ multiplex PCR reads, yielding one entry per CDR3 protein. The sample has 100,000 to 150,000 distinct CDR3 sequences, around 94% seen once. This sequence joins TRBV6-4 and TRBJ1-1, with TRBD1 matching over 7 bases. Sequenced input: CD4+ T cells from PBMCs. The source of this sequence is a human donor in good health. CDR3: CASSDGTVDTEAFF. In nucleotides, the CDR3 is TGTGCCAGCAGTGACGGGACAGTTGACACTGAAGCTTTCTTT.